A selection of T cell receptor beta chains follows, all from one sample in a study of neurological immune-mediated disorders. TCRdb ran MiXCR on the 5' RACE reads and lists one entry per CDR3 protein. The sample lists under 40,000 distinct CDR3 sequences; 11% to 15% were seen once. Sequencing was done on a sample of PBMCs. These receptors were collected from a woman aged 45-65 years with HTLV-1-associated myelopathy (HAM/TSP). Each CDR3 is given without its conserved first and last residue. D genes are given only for firm matches.

CDR3: SVGTGGEGYT
D: TRBD1
V: TRBV29-1
J: TRBJ1-2

CDR3: ASSLQAGLNTEAF
D: -
V: TRBV5-5
J: TRBJ1-1

CDR3: ASSPRGLAGDYNEQF
D: TRBD2
V: TRBV7-2
J: TRBJ2-1

CDR3: ASSDQGVGTGELF
D: TRBD1
V: TRBV5-1
J: TRBJ2-2

CDR3: ASIDGTGALINFRPDTQY
D: TRBD1
V: TRBV7-9
J: TRBJ2-3

CDR3: ASSPSVGVGNQPQH
D: -
V: TRBV12-3/TRBV12-4
J: TRBJ1-5

CDR3: SASLTRYEQY
D: -
V: TRBV20-1
J: TRBJ2-7

CDR3: ASSLARDSGLF
D: TRBD1
V: TRBV11-2
J: TRBJ1-4

CDR3: ATTRTGELF
D: -
V: TRBV15
J: TRBJ2-2

CDR3: ASSFQAQGQDEIWELF
D: TRBD1
V: TRBV7-6
J: TRBJ2-2

CDR3: ASSPGQGMTGELF
D: TRBD1
V: TRBV7-3
J: TRBJ2-2

CDR3: ASSFSGGPDTQYFGPGTNTEAF
D: -
V: TRBV7-2
J: TRBJ1-1

CDR3: ASRTGTGPYRPLH
D: TRBD1
V: TRBV19
J: TRBJ1-6

CDR3: ASSPRDRVETQY
D: TRBD1
V: TRBV27
J: TRBJ2-5

CDR3: ASSLNAYEQF
D: -
V: TRBV28
J: TRBJ2-1

CDR3: ASRATGELF
D: -
V: TRBV7-8
J: TRBJ2-2

CDR3: ASRITGISAEAF
D: -
V: TRBV5-8
J: TRBJ1-1

CDR3: ASSLGGQGAQPQH
D: TRBD1
V: TRBV27
J: TRBJ1-5

CDR3: ASSVGGRTEAF
D: -
V: TRBV6-1
J: TRBJ1-1

CDR3: ASSDWDREGDTQY
D: TRBD1
V: TRBV25-1
J: TRBJ2-3

CDR3: ASSWGPSEQF
D: -
V: TRBV5-1
J: TRBJ2-1

CDR3: ASSPMDSRVQY
D: -
V: TRBV7-2
J: TRBJ2-4

CDR3: AISESPVNTEAF
D: -
V: TRBV10-3
J: TRBJ1-1

CDR3: ASSVDRDSFHETQY
D: TRBD1
V: TRBV6-1
J: TRBJ2-5

CDR3: ASSFSGLAGATDTQY
D: TRBD2
V: TRBV5-1
J: TRBJ2-3

CDR3: ASSVSGISTDTQY
D: TRBD2
V: TRBV7-2
J: TRBJ2-3

CDR3: ASSLGGQGGAGQF
D: -
V: TRBV5-6
J: TRBJ2-1

CDR3: ASSQGAGNTGELF
D: -
V: TRBV3-1
J: TRBJ2-2

CDR3: ASSLASGGPSSTDTQY
D: TRBD2
V: TRBV5-4
J: TRBJ2-3

CDR3: ASSPTFVGDSPLH
D: -
V: TRBV27
J: TRBJ1-6

CDR3: ASSQELEETQY
D: -
V: TRBV2
J: TRBJ2-5

CDR3: AIRAGGYYNEQF
D: TRBD2
V: TRBV10-3
J: TRBJ2-1

CDR3: ASREAGVGGYT
D: -
V: TRBV2
J: TRBJ1-2

CDR3: ASSGSGALNQPQH
D: -
V: TRBV9
J: TRBJ1-5

CDR3: ASSESRGGPYNEQF
D: TRBD2
V: TRBV6-2/TRBV6-3
J: TRBJ2-1

CDR3: ASSPREDYQPQH
D: -
V: TRBV7-9
J: TRBJ1-5

CDR3: SATRQGGIAEAF
D: TRBD1
V: TRBV20-1
J: TRBJ1-1

CDR3: ASNSRRTKVHNEQF
D: -
V: TRBV5-1
J: TRBJ2-1

CDR3: ASSFRSGGTYEQY
D: TRBD2
V: TRBV7-8
J: TRBJ2-7

CDR3: ASLSGGNTGELF
D: TRBD2
V: TRBV28
J: TRBJ2-2

CDR3: ASSHGQGSNQPQH
D: TRBD1
V: TRBV7-2
J: TRBJ1-5

CDR3: ASSQSLGLAGGGRYNEQF
D: TRBD2
V: TRBV3-1
J: TRBJ2-1

CDR3: ASSLGGDHIQY
D: -
V: TRBV5-1
J: TRBJ2-4

CDR3: ASTRGGLETQY
D: TRBD2
V: TRBV12-3/TRBV12-4
J: TRBJ2-5

CDR3: ASTPGHMNTEAF
D: -
V: TRBV27
J: TRBJ1-1

CDR3: ASSGPGQRNEKLF
D: TRBD1
V: TRBV7-9
J: TRBJ1-4

CDR3: ASIEQGSTEAF
D: -
V: TRBV25-1
J: TRBJ1-1

CDR3: ASSFTVNSEAF
D: -
V: TRBV12-3/TRBV12-4
J: TRBJ1-1

CDR3: ASSLWASGGPRAETQY
D: TRBD2
V: TRBV5-1
J: TRBJ2-5

CDR3: SAKKYTDTQY
D: -
V: TRBV20-1
J: TRBJ2-3

CDR3: ASSQEVVNTEAF
D: -
V: TRBV14
J: TRBJ1-1

CDR3: ASSIGLPSLYEQY
D: -
V: TRBV19
J: TRBJ2-7

CDR3: ASSLRLAGGLQETQY
D: TRBD2
V: TRBV12-3/TRBV12-4
J: TRBJ2-5

CDR3: ASTKGWVNQPQH
D: -
V: TRBV7-8
J: TRBJ1-5

CDR3: SATLYNVGRASYEQY
D: -
V: TRBV20-1
J: TRBJ2-7

CDR3: ASSSFWNEQF
D: -
V: TRBV7-2
J: TRBJ2-1